This T cell receptor (beta chain) stems from a study of T cell repertoires in cytomegalovirus infection. Study information: Well-studied HLA-B-restricted CMV epitopes were used in the study alongside recently identified HLA-C-restricted ones. Study-wide results and limits: Public TCR beta family frequency separated CMV-and-HLA carriers, including in an independent cohort.

A word on this clonotype: Its cognate antigen is unknown.

V dropped 5 bases and J dropped 0 bases, with 11 bases sitting between them. The length of the CDR3 is 14 residues. Germline V lookup: CDR1 SGHVS, CDR2 FQNEAQ. MiXCR, applied by TCRdb to the reads, yields one record per CDR3 protein. The sample contains over 120,000 distinct CDR3 sequences, about 32% of which appear only once. This chain connects TRBV7-8 to TRBJ2-7; D gene uncertain. The input for sequencing was CD8+ T cells from cultured PBMCs, taken from culture after CMV antigen stimulation. The sequence was collected from a human donor in good health (CMV status not recorded). Some clones in this sample may be carry-over from other donors' samples. The CDR3 region is CASSLGPGSYEQYF. The CDR3 bases are TGTGCCAGCAGCCTCGGACCGGGCTCCTACGAGCAGTACTTC.